The clone carrying this TCR beta chain showed up just once. This sample is drawn from a study of blood T cell repertoires in COVID-19. Study-level information: Both acute and convalescent COVID-19 samples were obtained from the United States, Italy and Spain. Nucleic acid was either cDNA or gDNA, and it came from T cells, B-cell-depleted T cells, or PBMCs.

Researchers sorted participants into cohorts using their self-reported clinical history. What the recovered Cohort 3 donors had was two negative PCRs, clearance, or symptom resolution. Libraries were prepared by immunoSEQ multiplex PCR; TCRdb keeps only in-frame clonotypes and omits some of them. The repertoire consists of 150,000 to 200,000 clones, with 82% occurring once and the leading ten covering approximately 9.9%. The CDR3 is made up of 17 amino acids. The V segment lost 5 bases and the J segment 4 bases; nucleotides outside the gene matches: 10. CDR1 LNHDA and CDR2 SQIVND come from the germline V gene (reference sequence).

Source material: PBMCs or T cells enriched from blood (not recorded which). The origin of this receptor is a man aged 45-65 years who had recovered from COVID-19. The chain links TRBV19 to TRBJ2-1; TRBD2 matches at 11 bases. The CDR3 reads CASSLIAGGPGYNEQFF. CDR3 in DNA: TGTGCCAGTAGTCTTATAGCGGGAGGGCCGGGTTACAATGAGCAGTTCTTC. Drawing the rest from reference TRBV19 and TRBJ2-1, the complete variable domain is DGGITQSPKYLFRKEGQNVTLSCEQNLNHDAMYWYRQDPGQGLRLIYYSQIVNDFQKGDIAEGYSVSREKKESFPLTVTSAQKNPTAFYLCASSLIAGGPGYNEQFFGPGTRLTVL.